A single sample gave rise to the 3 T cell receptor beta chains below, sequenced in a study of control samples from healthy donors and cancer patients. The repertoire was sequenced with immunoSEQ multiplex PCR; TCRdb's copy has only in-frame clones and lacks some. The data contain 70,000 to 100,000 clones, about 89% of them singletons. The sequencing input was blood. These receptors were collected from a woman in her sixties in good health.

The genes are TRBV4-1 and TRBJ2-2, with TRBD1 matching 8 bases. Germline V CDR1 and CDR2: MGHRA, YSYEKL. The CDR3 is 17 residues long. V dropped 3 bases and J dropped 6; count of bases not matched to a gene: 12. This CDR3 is CASSHNRGVEVAGELFF. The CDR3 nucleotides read TGCGCCAGCAGCCATAACAGGGGGGTTGAGGTGGCCGGGGAGCTGTTTTTT.

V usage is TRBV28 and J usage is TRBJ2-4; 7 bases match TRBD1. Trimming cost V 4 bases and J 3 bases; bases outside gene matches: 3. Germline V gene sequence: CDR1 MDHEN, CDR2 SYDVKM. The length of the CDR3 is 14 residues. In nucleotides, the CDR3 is TGTGCCAGCAGTTACAGGGGTGGCAAAAACATTCAGTACTTC. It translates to CASSYRGGKNIQYF.

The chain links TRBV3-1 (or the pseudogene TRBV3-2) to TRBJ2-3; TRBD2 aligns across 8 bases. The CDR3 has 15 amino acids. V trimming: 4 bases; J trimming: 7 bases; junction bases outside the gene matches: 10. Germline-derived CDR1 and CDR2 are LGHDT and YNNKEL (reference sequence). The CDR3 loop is CASSLNSGIMNTQYF. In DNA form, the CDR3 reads TGTGCCAGCAGCCTTAATAGCGGGATTATGAATACGCAGTATTTT.